Listed below are T cell receptor beta chains from one sample, sequenced in a study of blood T cell repertoires in COVID-19. Only in-frame clones appear in the TCRdb table, and some are missing; sequencing was by immunoSEQ multiplex PCR. The profile shows about 360,000 clones, 80% to 90% of them singletons. The source material was PBMCs or T cells enriched from blood (not recorded which). The receptors were gathered from a man aged 25 to 40 who had recovered from COVID-19. Both conserved end residues are part of each CDR3. Each record gives: clone size, CDR3 length, J gene, V gene, D gene, CDR3 protein, CDR3 DNA. A D gene is named only where the DNA matches it firmly. Where a row states a size, it is once, few, many or the class of an expanded clone; other rows omit it.

once,17,TRBJ2-4,TRBV27,TRBD2,CASSLTSGGVAKNIQYF,TGTGCCAGCAGTTTAACTAGCGGGGGGGTGGCCAAAAACATTCAGTACTTC
-,13,TRBJ1-1,TRBV29-1,TRBD1,CSVAMAGGTEAFF,TGCAGCGTTGCGATGGCAGGGGGCACTGAAGCTTTCTTT
-,12,TRBJ2-2,TRBV7-3,-,CASSLELGELFF,TGTGCCAGCAGCTTAGAGTTAGGGGAGCTGTTTTTT
once,15,TRBJ1-4,TRBV7-8,-,CASSLGHRPNEKLFF,TGTGCCAGCAGCTTAGGGCACAGGCCGAATGAAAAACTGTTTTTT
-,11,TRBJ2-1,TRBV30,-,CAWGPGVEQFF,TGTGCCTGGGGGCCAGGGGTTGAGCAGTTCTTC
-,13,TRBJ1-2,TRBV29-1,-,CSVPDGNNYGYTF,TGCAGCGTTCCCGACGGGAATAACTATGGCTACACCTTC
-,12,TRBJ1-2,TRBV27,-,CASGPGDYGYTF,TGTGCCAGCGGCCCGGGGGACTATGGCTACACCTTC
-,14,TRBJ1-1,TRBV7-8,-,CASSLEHLNTEAFF,TGTGCCAGCAGCTTAGAGCACCTGAACACTGAAGCTTTCTTT
-,14,TRBJ1-3,TRBV19,-,CASSTPLAGNTIYF,TGTGCCAGTAGTACTCCCCTCGCGGGAAACACCATATATTTT
-,15,TRBJ1-6,TRBV5-6,-,CASSMRAGIGSPLHF,TGTGCCAGCAGTATGCGGGCCGGGATCGGTTCACCCCTCCACTTT
once,17,TRBJ1-6,TRBV27,TRBD1,CASSAGQGSFGNSPLHF,TGTGCCAGCAGCGCGGGACAGGGTTCTTTTGGTAATTCACCCCTCCACTTT
-,15,TRBJ2-7,TRBV4-2,-,CASSQEPRSLYEQYF,TGTGCCAGCAGCCAAGAGCCCAGGTCCCTCTACGAGCAGTACTTC
-,12,TRBJ1-6,TRBV3-1/TRBV3-2,TRBD1,CASSTGGSPLHF,TGTGCCAGCAGCACAGGGGGATCACCCCTCCACTTT
-,15,TRBJ1-1,TRBV9,-,CASSPQMGGIAEAFF,TGTGCCAGCAGCCCCCAGATGGGGGGGATCGCTGAAGCTTTCTTT
-,13,TRBJ2-7,TRBV10-3,-,CAADAGRGGEQYF,TGTGCCGCCGACGCCGGGCGGGGCGGCGAGCAGTACTTC
few,17,TRBJ2-1,TRBV5-6,-,CASSFDGWGEGYNEQFF,TGTGCCAGCAGCTTTGATGGTTGGGGGGAAGGCTACAATGAGCAGTTCTTC
once,16,TRBJ2-2,TRBV9,TRBD2,CASSVVAGDYVGELFF,TGTGCCAGCAGCGTAGTGGCGGGGGACTATGTCGGGGAGCTGTTTTTT
few,13,TRBJ1-2,TRBV7-6,TRBD1,CASSPTGNYGYTF,TGTGCCAGCAGCCCGACAGGGAACTATGGCTACACCTTC
-,16,TRBJ1-1,TRBV18,-,CASSPPLGAHSGGAFF,TGTGCCAGCTCACCACCGTTGGGGGCCCACTCCGGTGGGGCTTTCTTT
-,13,TRBJ2-1,TRBV19,-,CASSIGQAREQFF,TGTGCCAGTAGTATAGGGCAGGCAAGAGAGCAGTTCTTC
-,16,TRBJ2-3,TRBV7-3,-,CASSLGGHPASDTQYF,TGTGCCAGCAGTTTAGGGGGACACCCGGCATCAGATACGCAGTATTTT
-,13,TRBJ1-5,TRBV2,TRBD1,CASRRQGGQPQHF,TGTGCCAGCAGGAGACAGGGTGGTCAGCCCCAGCATTTT
-,15,TRBJ1-4,TRBV9,-,CASSVDKESLEKLFF,TGTGCCAGCAGCGTAGACAAGGAGAGTTTAGAAAAACTGTTTTTT
-,12,TRBJ2-5,TRBV7-9,-,CASSLVEETQYF,TGTGCCAGCAGCTTGGTGGAGGAGACCCAGTACTTC
-,15,TRBJ1-5,TRBV9,TRBD1,CASSSGQGMGQPQHF,TGTGCCAGCAGCTCAGGACAGGGGATGGGACAGCCCCAGCATTTT
-,16,TRBJ2-3,TRBV7-6,-,CASSLARDFNTDTQYF,TGTGCCAGCAGCTTAGCTAGGGACTTTAACACAGATACGCAGTATTTT
-,13,TRBJ1-5,TRBV30,TRBD1,CAWTGQGGQPQHF,TGTGCCTGGACCGGACAGGGAGGACAGCCCCAGCATTTT
-,18,TRBJ2-7,TRBV27,-,CASSCPGWGRGKSYEQYF,TGTGCCAGCAGTTGCCCGGGCTGGGGAAGGGGCAAGAGTTACGAGCAGTACTTC
-,14,TRBJ2-3,TRBV5-4,TRBD1,CASSHWDRADTQYF,TGTGCCAGCAGCCATTGGGACAGAGCAGATACGCAGTATTTT
-,13,TRBJ2-3,TRBV10-3,-,CAINRESQDTQYF,TGTGCCATCAATCGGGAATCACAAGATACGCAGTATTTT
-,17,TRBJ1-6,TRBV4-2,TRBD1,CASSQEGGRRGRSPLHF,TGTGCCAGCAGCCAAGAAGGGGGAAGGAGGGGGCGTTCACCCCTCCACTTT
-,14,TRBJ1-3,TRBV4-3,-,CASSQTQGRNTIYF,TGCGCCAGCAGCCAGACGCAGGGTAGAAACACCATATATTTT
-,16,TRBJ2-7,TRBV4-1,TRBD2,CASSQRIAGGRYEQYF,TGCGCCAGCAGCCAACGGATAGCGGGGGGGCGATACGAGCAGTACTTC
-,15,TRBJ2-3,TRBV18,-,CASSPGTGGGDTQYF,TGTGCCAGCTCACCAGGAACGGGGGGCGGGGATACGCAGTATTTT
-,14,TRBJ2-7,TRBV30,TRBD1,CASMGRQGGYEQYF,TGTGCCTCGATGGGGCGACAGGGCGGCTACGAGCAGTACTTC
-,16,TRBJ2-3,TRBV14,-,CASSRYAWGVADTQYF,TGTGCCAGCAGCAGATACGCATGGGGGGTAGCAGATACGCAGTATTTT
-,14,TRBJ1-5,TRBV30,TRBD1,CAWSVQGGGQPQHF,TGTGCCTGGAGTGTACAAGGGGGCGGTCAGCCCCAGCATTTT
-,12,TRBJ2-3,TRBV7-9,-,CASSPTINTQYF,TGTGCCAGCAGTCCCACTATTAATACGCAGTATTTT
once,16,TRBJ2-7,TRBV11-2,-,CASSPFRQGGLGEQYF,TGTGCCAGCAGCCCCTTTCGACAGGGAGGTCTAGGAGAGCAGTACTTC
-,17,TRBJ1-1,TRBV5-6,TRBD1,CASSLRQTGQTNTEAFF,TGTGCCAGCAGCTTGCGCCAGACGGGACAGACGAACACTGAAGCTTTCTTT